Listed below are T cell receptor beta chains from one sample, sequenced in a study of early T cells in non-severe SARS-CoV-2 infection. TCRdb passed the 5' RACE reads through MiXCR, listing each CDR3 protein once. This sample has some 70,000 distinct CDR3 sequences; about 10% occur once, and the top ten carry 5.9%. Sequenced input: whole blood. The receptors derive from an adult who was a healthcare worker with PCR-confirmed SARS-CoV-2 infection or an uninfected control (not recorded which). The conserved cysteine and the conserved F or W are not part of the CDR3 here. Clone sizes are given selectively: once, few, many, or a class where the clone is expanded.

>few|TRBJ1-3|TRBV28
ASSRTNSGNTIY
>-|TRBJ2-2|TRBV27
ASSLLSGQGNTGELF
>-|TRBJ1-2|TRBV11-2
ASSLAGQNYGYT
>once|TRBJ1-4|TRBV20-1
SARGGLSDEKLF
>many|TRBJ2-7|TRBV20-1
SAPHSQGGYEQY
>many|TRBJ2-1|TRBV5-1
ASSARTGGDPF
>-|TRBJ2-2|TRBV4-1
ASSWGQGMISGELF
>many|TRBJ2-1|TRBV19
ASSIRQGTYNEQF
>many|TRBJ2-1|TRBV7-6
ASSLAEAYNEQF
>-|TRBJ2-2|TRBV28
ASSVIPSGLAGDPGELF
>-|TRBJ1-5|TRBV19
ASSILDNQPQH
>-|TRBJ2-7|TRBV20-1
SARAASRGYEQY
>-|TRBJ1-2|TRBV5-5
ASSLGQATNYGYT
>few|TRBJ2-7|TRBV15
ATSRDGWGSYEQY
>-|TRBJ2-3|TRBV3-1
ASSLEGDTQY
>many|TRBJ1-6|TRBV6-6
ASSYGPRGMHNSPLH
>few|TRBJ2-1|TRBV29-1
SVLTSGRNEQF
>many|TRBJ2-2|TRBV19
ASSVAGGTNTGELF
>-|TRBJ2-5|TRBV14
ASSQMIQGETQY
>few|TRBJ2-7|TRBV6-2/TRBV6-3
ASISGNGYEQY
>many|TRBJ2-1|TRBV5-5
ASSGWVSYNEQF
>-|TRBJ2-5|TRBV29-1
SVESGVGETQY
>few|TRBJ2-1|TRBV24-1
ATSDGTGDYNEQF
>many|TRBJ2-2|TRBV7-3
ASSYGQENTGELF
>-|TRBJ2-7|TRBV4-3
ASSQASGVPLEQY
>many|TRBJ2-3|TRBV20-1
SGGLAITDTQY
>-|TRBJ2-5|TRBV2
ASRETGPQETQY
>-|TRBJ2-7|TRBV18
ASSPGQGSLGGEQY
>many|TRBJ2-1|TRBV5-4
ASSFWTHNEQF
>few|TRBJ1-4|TRBV11-2
ASSPPGGKLF
>once|TRBJ2-7|TRBV20-1
SARELRQTSTFEQY
>-|TRBJ1-1|TRBV7-2
ATKAGRSNTEAF
>few|TRBJ1-1|TRBV12-3/TRBV12-4
ASSFQAGGNTEAF
>many|TRBJ2-5|TRBV10-3
AISLDGRETQY
>few|TRBJ2-6|TRBV7-2
ASSPRRGANVLT
>few|TRBJ2-7|TRBV29-1
SVGTGAEQY
>-|TRBJ2-2|TRBV7-9
ATQRGTNTGELF
>few|TRBJ2-7|TRBV20-1
SVPPAGQPYEQY
>few|TRBJ2-7|TRBV13
ASSSSLRSSYEQY
>-|TRBJ2-1|TRBV19
ASSTTPRLAGVGEQF
>-|TRBJ1-1|TRBV28
ASSGRVSF
>-|TRBJ2-7|TRBV4-3
ASSQVQGRGEQY
>few|TRBJ2-5|TRBV7-2
ASSKRLAGAGETQY
>many|TRBJ2-5|TRBV29-1
SVALTAQETQY
>many|TRBJ1-1|TRBV6-1
ASSEWAGRTEAF
>-|TRBJ2-3|TRBV5-6
ASSPRPGPSNTQY
>many|TRBJ2-3|TRBV24-1
ATSDLEGARRTDTQY
>-|TRBJ1-2|TRBV10-3
AIPKGGTNYGYT
>many|TRBJ2-7|TRBV7-2
ASRDGGLSSYEQY
>many|TRBJ2-2|TRBV5-1
ASSLVGTGNRELF
>many|TRBJ2-1|TRBV6-5
ASRSGQVARSEQF
>few|TRBJ1-2|TRBV5-5
ASSLKVKDYGYT
>few|TRBJ2-7|TRBV6-1
ASRFSSGTAHEQY
>few|TRBJ1-4|TRBV20-1
SARVPGADATNEKLF
>medium-sized|TRBJ1-2|TRBV3-1
ASSQGTGYYGYT
>few|TRBJ1-1|TRBV7-9
ASSFRENTEAF
>-|TRBJ2-7|TRBV21-1
ASSHEQY
>-|TRBJ2-3|TRBV15
ATSREVSTDTQY